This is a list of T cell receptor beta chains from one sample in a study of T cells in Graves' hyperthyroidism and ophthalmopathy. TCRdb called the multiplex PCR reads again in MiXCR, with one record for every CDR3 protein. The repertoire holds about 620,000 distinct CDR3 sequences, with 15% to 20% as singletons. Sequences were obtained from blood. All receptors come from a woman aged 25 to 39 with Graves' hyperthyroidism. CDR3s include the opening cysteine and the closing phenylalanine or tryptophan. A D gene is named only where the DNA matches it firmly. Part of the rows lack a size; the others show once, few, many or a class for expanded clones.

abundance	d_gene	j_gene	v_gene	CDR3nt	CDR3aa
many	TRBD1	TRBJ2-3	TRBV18	TGTGCCAGCCTTCCCAGGACAGGGAGCACAGATACGCAGTATTTT	CASLPRTGSTDTQYF
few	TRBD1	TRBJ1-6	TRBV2	TGTGCCAGCAGTGAACTTGACAGGGGGTATAATTCACCCCTCCACTTT	CASSELDRGYNSPLHF
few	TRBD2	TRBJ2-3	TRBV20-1	TGCAGTGCTAGGAGGAGGGTAGCGGGGCCCACAGATACGCAGTATTTT	CSARRRVAGPTDTQYF
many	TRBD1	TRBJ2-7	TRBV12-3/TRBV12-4	TGTGCCAGCAGCGGGGACAGGGACTACGAGCAGTACTTC	CASSGDRDYEQYF
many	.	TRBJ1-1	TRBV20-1	TGCAGTGCTAGACACCCCCCGGGCATAAGGACTGAAGCTTTCTTT	CSARHPPGIRTEAFF
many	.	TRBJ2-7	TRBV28	TGTGCCAGCAGTAGATACTCCTACGAGCAGTACTTC	CASSRYSYEQYF
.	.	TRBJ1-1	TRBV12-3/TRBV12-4	TGTGCCAGCTTGCGTTCAACGAACACTGAAGCTTTCTTT	CASLRSTNTEAFF
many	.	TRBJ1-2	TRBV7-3	TGTGCCAGCAGCGCTACGGTGGGGGAGGGCTACACCTTC	CASSATVGEGYTF
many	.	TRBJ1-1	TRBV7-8	TGTGCCAGCAGCTTGCAGGAGTACCCTGAAGCTTTCTTT	CASSLQEYPEAFF
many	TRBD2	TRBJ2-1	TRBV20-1	TGCAGTGCTACTCGGAGCGGGAGGGCCTTGAATGAGCAGTTCTTC	CSATRSGRALNEQFF
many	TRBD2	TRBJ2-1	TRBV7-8	TGTGCCAGCAGCTTAGGAGGGAGCGGGAGCAGGTTGTTCTTC	CASSLGGSGSRLFF
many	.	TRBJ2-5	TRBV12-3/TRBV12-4	TGTGCCAGCAGTTTAGGACGAAATCAAGAGACCCAGTACTTC	CASSLGRNQETQYF
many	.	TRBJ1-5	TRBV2	TGTGCCAGCCGACCTCAGGGTGTAGGGAATCAGCCCCAGCATTTT	CASRPQGVGNQPQHF
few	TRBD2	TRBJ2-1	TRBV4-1	TGCGCCAGCAGCCCGCGACCCGGACTAGCGGGTCCCTCCTACAATGAGCAGTTCTTC	CASSPRPGLAGPSYNEQFF
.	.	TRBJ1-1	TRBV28	TGTGCCAGCAGTTTAAAGCTGGGACAAGCTGCCACTGAAGCTTTCTTT	CASSLKLGQAATEAFF
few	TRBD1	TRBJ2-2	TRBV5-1	TGCGCCAGCAGCCTAGGGACAGGGTATAACACCGGGGAGCTGTTTTTT	CASSLGTGYNTGELFF
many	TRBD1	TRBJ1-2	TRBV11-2	TGTGCCAGCAGCTTAGGTGGGACAGGATATGGCTACACCTTC	CASSLGGTGYGYTF
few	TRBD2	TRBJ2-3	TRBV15	TGTGCCACCAGCAGAGGGACTAGCGGTTACACAGATACGCAGTATTTT	CATSRGTSGYTDTQYF
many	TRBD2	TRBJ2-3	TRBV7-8	TGTGCCAGCAGCTCTCCGGGAGGGTCGACAGATACGCAGTATTTT	CASSSPGGSTDTQYF
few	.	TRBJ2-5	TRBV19	TGTGCCAGTAGTATAGCGGGAACAGAGACCCAGTACTTC	CASSIAGTETQYF
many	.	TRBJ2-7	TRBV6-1	TGTGCCAGCGACGGGACAAGTCGTTTGTACGAGCAGTACTTC	CASDGTSRLYEQYF
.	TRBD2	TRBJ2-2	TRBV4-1	TGCGCCAGCAGCCAAGAGGCGGGAGCAATGGGCGGGGAGCTGTTTTTT	CASSQEAGAMGGELFF
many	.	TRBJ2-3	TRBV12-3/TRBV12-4	TGTGCCAGCAGTTCCCCGGGACTCCCCACAGATACGCAGTATTTT	CASSSPGLPTDTQYF
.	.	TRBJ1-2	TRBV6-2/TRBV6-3	TGTGCCAGCAGCCACGTGGGCCCTGGAAGAGGCTATGGCTACACCTTC	CASSHVGPGRGYGYTF
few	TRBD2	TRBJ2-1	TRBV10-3	TGTGCCATCAGTGAGGGCGGGAGTGATTCCAATGAGCAGTTCTTC	CAISEGGSDSNEQFF
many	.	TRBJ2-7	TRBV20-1	TGCAGTGCTAGAGTGGCAGGGGGGAGCTACGAGCAGTACTTC	CSARVAGGSYEQYF
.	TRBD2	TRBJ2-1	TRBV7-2	TGTGCCAGCAGCTTAGTAGCGGGAGTTCCCAATGAGCAGTTCTTC	CASSLVAGVPNEQFF
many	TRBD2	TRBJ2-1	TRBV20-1	TGCAGTGCAGCGGTGGGAGGGATTATGGGTGAGCAGTTCTTC	CSAAVGGIMGEQFF